A selection of T cell receptor beta chains follows, all from one sample in a study of early T cells in non-severe SARS-CoV-2 infection. A single record per CDR3 protein comes from TCRdb applying MiXCR to the 5' RACE reads. The table includes approximately 50,000 distinct CDR3 sequences, under 8.5% detected once. The sequenced sample consisted of whole blood. The receptors were sampled from an adult who was a healthcare worker with PCR-confirmed SARS-CoV-2 infection or an uninfected control (not recorded which). The CDR3 runs from the conserved cysteine through the conserved F or W. The order of the fields is D gene, J gene, V gene, clone size, CDR3 DNA, CDR3 protein. A D gene is named only where the DNA matches it firmly. A clone size is listed for some rows: how often the clone was seen (once, few, many), or a class if it is expanded.

D: TRBD2
J: TRBJ2-1
V: TRBV18
size: few
DNA: TGTGCCAGCTCACCAAGGCTTTTGGAGCGGGAGTGGTGGAATGAGCAGTTCTTC
CDR3: CASSPRLLEREWWNEQFF

D: TRBD1
J: TRBJ1-2
V: TRBV6-5
size: many
DNA: TGTGCCAGCAGTTACTCTTCCCCCGGACAGGGCTATGGCTACACCTTC
CDR3: CASSYSSPGQGYGYTF

D: .
J: TRBJ1-5
V: TRBV12-3/TRBV12-4
size: many
DNA: TGTGCCAGCAGGGCGGGGGTTCAGCCCCAGCATTTT
CDR3: CASRAGVQPQHF

D: .
J: TRBJ2-3
V: TRBV3-1
size: few
DNA: TGTGCCAGCAGCCAAGTCGGAGGGACAGATACGCAGTATTTT
CDR3: CASSQVGGTDTQYF

D: .
J: TRBJ2-7
V: TRBV7-2
size: many
DNA: TGTGCCAGCAGCCGGACCCGGGCCCCAAGCTTC
CDR3: CASSRTRAPSF

D: TRBD1
J: TRBJ2-3
V: TRBV6-5
size: few
DNA: TGTGCCAGTCTGGATTATGGGACAGGAAGGCAGTATTTT
CDR3: CASLDYGTGRQYF

D: TRBD2
J: TRBJ2-3
V: TRBV29-1
size: .
DNA: TGCAGCGTTGAAGGCGGGCGGGAGAGCACAGATACGCAGTATTTT
CDR3: CSVEGGRESTDTQYF

D: .
J: TRBJ2-5
V: TRBV12-3/TRBV12-4
size: many
DNA: TGTGCCAGCAGTTTACAACAGACCTACGCCGGAGAAGAGACCCAGTACTTC
CDR3: CASSLQQTYAGEETQYF

D: TRBD1
J: TRBJ1-2
V: TRBV29-1
size: many
DNA: TGCAGCGTTAACCTTGAAGGGGGCAGTAACTATGGCTACACCTTC
CDR3: CSVNLEGGSNYGYTF

D: .
J: TRBJ2-3
V: TRBV5-1
size: few
DNA: TGCGCCAGCAGCTTGGCGGCTGCGGCAGATACGCAGTATTTT
CDR3: CASSLAAAADTQYF

D: TRBD2
J: TRBJ2-5
V: TRBV4-2
size: .
DNA: TGTGCCAGCAGCCTCCTACTTAGCGGGAGTCAAGAGACCCAGTACTTC
CDR3: CASSLLLSGSQETQYF

D: .
J: TRBJ1-1
V: TRBV11-1
size: many
DNA: TGTGCCAGCAGCTTAGCGGTGAACACTGAAGCTTTCTTT
CDR3: CASSLAVNTEAFF

D: .
J: TRBJ1-2
V: TRBV7-2
size: few
DNA: TGTGCCAGCAGCAACACGGACAGCAACTATGGCTACACCTTC
CDR3: CASSNTDSNYGYTF

D: TRBD2
J: TRBJ2-3
V: TRBV29-1
size: few
DNA: TGCAGCGTTGTCGGCGGGGGGGCGGGAGATACGCAGTATTTT
CDR3: CSVVGGGAGDTQYF

D: .
J: TRBJ1-1
V: TRBV5-1
size: many
DNA: TGCGCCAGCAGCTTGGGTACCTCGAACACTGAAGCTTTCTTT
CDR3: CASSLGTSNTEAFF

D: TRBD2
J: TRBJ2-3
V: TRBV28
size: many
DNA: TGTGCCAGCAGCCCCTTTGACGGGAGGACGACAGATACGCAGTATTTT
CDR3: CASSPFDGRTTDTQYF

D: .
J: TRBJ2-7
V: TRBV19
size: few
DNA: TGTGCCAGTAAGGTAGGGACGGCAGCCTACGAGCAGTACTTC
CDR3: CASKVGTAAYEQYF

D: .
J: TRBJ2-7
V: TRBV7-6
size: many
DNA: TGTGCCAGCAGCTTAGCCCAACTCAGGGCGCGCGTGGACGAGCAGTACTTC
CDR3: CASSLAQLRARVDEQYF

D: .
J: TRBJ1-6
V: TRBV4-1
size: few
DNA: TGCGCCAGCAGCCAAGGGACTAGCTCCTATAATTCACCCCTCCACTTT
CDR3: CASSQGTSSYNSPLHF

D: .
J: TRBJ2-7
V: TRBV11-2
size: .
DNA: TGTGCCAGCAGCCCTACCGGGGACTACGAGCAGTACTTC
CDR3: CASSPTGDYEQYF

D: TRBD2
J: TRBJ2-1
V: TRBV5-1
size: .
DNA: TGCGCCAGCAGCTCGACTAGCGGGGGGGCCAGCTTCTACAATGAGCAGTTCTTC
CDR3: CASSSTSGGASFYNEQFF

D: .
J: TRBJ1-1
V: TRBV4-2
size: many
DNA: TGTGCCAGCAGCTTAACGCCTGGGGACACTGAAGCTTTCTTT
CDR3: CASSLTPGDTEAFF

D: TRBD1
J: TRBJ1-1
V: TRBV12-3/TRBV12-4
size: many
DNA: TGTGCCAGCAGTTTAGGCGGGACAGGGGGGAACACTGAAGCTTTCTTT
CDR3: CASSLGGTGGNTEAFF

D: .
J: TRBJ1-1
V: TRBV5-5
size: .
DNA: TGTGCCAGCAGCCGGTGGGCAGGGAACACTGAAGCTTTCTTT
CDR3: CASSRWAGNTEAFF

D: .
J: TRBJ2-3
V: TRBV20-1
size: .
DNA: TGCAGTGTCGTAGGGTCCCGGACTGGGCCTAGCACAGATACGCAGTATTTT
CDR3: CSVVGSRTGPSTDTQYF

D: .
J: TRBJ1-1
V: TRBV28
size: many
DNA: TGTGCCAGCAGTCGGTTTAGGGGGGCTGAAGCTTTCTTT
CDR3: CASSRFRGAEAFF

D: TRBD1
J: TRBJ1-6
V: TRBV3-1
size: few
DNA: TGTGCCAGCAGCCCAAGGGGGACAGCGAATAATTCACCCCTCCACTTT
CDR3: CASSPRGTANNSPLHF

D: .
J: TRBJ2-3
V: TRBV28
size: few
DNA: TGTGCCAGCAGTTTACCACAGGGTATAGGCCTGCAAGATACGCAGTATTTT
CDR3: CASSLPQGIGLQDTQYF

D: .
J: TRBJ1-2
V: TRBV12-3/TRBV12-4
size: .
DNA: TGTGCCAGCAGTGGGACTCAAAACTATGGCTACACCTTC
CDR3: CASSGTQNYGYTF

D: .
J: TRBJ2-1
V: TRBV4-1
size: .
DNA: TGCGCCAGCAGCCAAAAAGGGACGACGGAAGGAGGTGTAGGTGAGCAGTTCTTC
CDR3: CASSQKGTTEGGVGEQFF

D: .
J: TRBJ2-1
V: TRBV5-1
size: .
DNA: TGCGCCAGCAGCTTGGGAGCGGTCAATGAGCAGTTCTTC
CDR3: CASSLGAVNEQFF

D: .
J: TRBJ2-7
V: TRBV11-3
size: .
DNA: TGTGCCAGGACTTACGAGCAGTACTTC
CDR3: CARTYEQYF

D: .
J: TRBJ1-6
V: TRBV6-6
size: many
DNA: TGTGCCAGCACCCGACGAGGGGACATCGGATCACCCCTCCACTTT
CDR3: CASTRRGDIGSPLHF

D: .
J: TRBJ1-1
V: TRBV6-1
size: .
DNA: TGTGCCAGCAGTGAAGCGGGTCTGGGGAATGAAGCTTTCTTT
CDR3: CASSEAGLGNEAFF

D: .
J: TRBJ1-6
V: TRBV4-1
size: .
DNA: TGCGCCAGCAGCCAAGCGGAACAGGCGATTAATTCACCCCTCCACTTT
CDR3: CASSQAEQAINSPLHF

D: .
J: TRBJ2-7
V: TRBV6-2/TRBV6-3
size: many
DNA: TGTGCCAGCAGAACCAAATACGAGCAGTACTTC
CDR3: CASRTKYEQYF

D: .
J: TRBJ2-2
V: TRBV14
size: few
DNA: TGTGCCAGCAGCTTCAAGACTCTAGTCGCGGCCGGGGAGCTGTTTTTT
CDR3: CASSFKTLVAAGELFF

D: TRBD1
J: TRBJ2-7
V: TRBV6-1
size: few
DNA: TGTGCCAGCAGTCCAGGACAGGGGAGCGACGAGCAGTACTTC
CDR3: CASSPGQGSDEQYF

D: TRBD1
J: TRBJ2-7
V: TRBV29-1
size: few
DNA: TGCAGCGCCCGGACAGGGGGAAAATCCTACGAGCAGTACTTC
CDR3: CSARTGGKSYEQYF

D: .
J: TRBJ2-5
V: TRBV12-3/TRBV12-4
size: .
DNA: TGTGCCAGCTCCTTGTGGGAGCGAGGGGAGACCCAGTACTTC
CDR3: CASSLWERGETQYF

D: .
J: TRBJ2-7
V: TRBV20-1
size: .
DNA: TGCAGTGCTTATCCCCTCCCCACGGTGGGGGAACACTACGAGCAGTACTTC
CDR3: CSAYPLPTVGEHYEQYF

D: .
J: TRBJ1-5
V: TRBV21-1
size: few
DNA: TGTGCCAGCAGCAAAGACCCAGGGGGCGCTCATCAGCCCCAGCATTTT
CDR3: CASSKDPGGAHQPQHF

D: .
J: TRBJ1-2
V: TRBV4-1
size: few
DNA: TGCGCCAGCAGCCAAGCCCGGGGGGTGGTAGGCTACACCTTC
CDR3: CASSQARGVVGYTF

D: TRBD2
J: TRBJ2-3
V: TRBV3-1
size: .
DNA: TGTGCCAGCAGCCAAGAATTTGCGAGCGGGGGGTTTTCAGATACGCAGTATTTT
CDR3: CASSQEFASGGFSDTQYF

D: .
J: TRBJ2-7
V: TRBV28
size: few
DNA: TGTGCCAGCCAACAGTTCTACGAGCAGTACTTC
CDR3: CASQQFYEQYF

D: .
J: TRBJ2-2
V: TRBV6-2/TRBV6-3
size: .
DNA: TGTGCCAGCAGACGGACAAGCGTACCCGGGGAGCTGTTTTTT
CDR3: CASRRTSVPGELFF

D: TRBD2
J: TRBJ2-3
V: TRBV18
size: few
DNA: TGTGCCAGCTCACCACCCTTAGCGGGGTTTAAGGATCCAGATACGCAGTATTTT
CDR3: CASSPPLAGFKDPDTQYF

D: TRBD1
J: TRBJ1-3
V: TRBV12-3/TRBV12-4
size: few
DNA: TGTGCCAGCAGGCAACAGGGGAGCGACTCTGGAAACACCATATATTTT
CDR3: CASRQQGSDSGNTIYF